This is a list of T cell receptor beta chains from one sample in a study of cytomegalovirus exposure and HLA in healthy donors. Data came from immunoSEQ multiplex PCR; TCRdb stores just in-frame clones and leaves some out. The data contain approximately 190,000 clones, about four fifths of them singletons. Sequencing input: PBMCs. These receptors were taken from a man aged 35 to 55 in good health and CMV-seropositive. CDR3s include the opening cysteine and the closing phenylalanine or tryptophan. A D gene is named only where the DNA matches it firmly. Only some rows state a clone size, as once, few, many or a class for expanded clones.

>NA|TRBJ2-2|TRBD2|TRBV7-2
TGTGCCAGCAGCTCCAACAAGAAGCGGGGAGCCGGGGAGCTGTTTTTT
CASSSNKKRGAGELFF
>NA|TRBJ1-5|TRBD1|TRBV5-1
TGCGCCAGCAGCTTCCTAGACAGGGAAGATCAGCCCCAGCATTTT
CASSFLDREDQPQHF
>NA|TRBJ2-3|TRBD2|TRBV9
TGTGCCAGCAGCGTAGAGGTGCCGGGGGGGCAAGGTACGCAGTATTTT
CASSVEVPGGQGTQYF
>NA|TRBJ1-5|NA|TRBV5-6
TGTGCCAGCAGCTTGGCCGCGTCCAATCAGCCCCAGCATTTT
CASSLAASNQPQHF
>NA|TRBJ2-1|NA|TRBV7-3
TGTGCCAGCAGCCCAACAGGGTCCCCCTACAATGAGCAGTTCTTC
CASSPTGSPYNEQFF
>NA|TRBJ2-7|NA|TRBV7-2
TGTGCCAGCAGCCTCCTGGACAACCGCGAGCAGTACTTC
CASSLLDNREQYF
>once|TRBJ1-6|NA|TRBV10-1
TGCGCCAGCTCCAGGGGTAATAATTCACCCCTCCACTTT
CASSRGNNSPLHF
>NA|TRBJ1-1|TRBD1|TRBV9
TGTGCCAGCAGCGTAGGTGGACAGGGGGCCGACACTGAAGCTTTCTTT
CASSVGGQGADTEAFF
>few|TRBJ1-3|NA|TRBV28
TGTGCCAGCAGTTTATACCAGGGTTCGGACACCATATATTTT
CASSLYQGSDTIYF
>NA|TRBJ2-1|TRBD1|TRBV7-3
TGTGCCAGCAGCCCCGGACAGGGGTACAATGAGCAGTTCTTC
CASSPGQGYNEQFF
>NA|TRBJ2-7|NA|TRBV28
TGTGCCAGCTTAGGGGGATACTACGAGCAGTACTTC
CASLGGYYEQYF
>NA|TRBJ2-3|NA|TRBV29-1
TGCAGCGCTGTAATTGAAGCAGGGGCAGATACGCAGTATTTT
CSAVIEAGADTQYF
>NA|TRBJ2-1|TRBD2|TRBV10-3
TGTGCCATCAGTGCAGTCGGGCTAGCGGGGACCTTACACTCCTACAATGAGCAGTTCTTC
CAISAVGLAGTLHSYNEQFF
>NA|TRBJ2-2|TRBD2|TRBV9
TGTGCCAGCAGCGCGGGACTACCGACGACCGGGGAGCTGTTTTTT
CASSAGLPTTGELFF
>NA|TRBJ2-1|TRBD2|TRBV5-6
TGTGCCAGCAGCTTGGATATTAGCGGGCCCCATTCCTACAATGAGCAGTTCTTC
CASSLDISGPHSYNEQFF
>NA|TRBJ1-2|NA|TRBV28
TGTGCCAGCAGTTCGCTGACTGACCATGGCTACACCTTC
CASSSLTDHGYTF
>NA|TRBJ2-7|TRBD1|TRBV11-2
TGTGCCAGCAGATTAACAGGGGCCAACTCCTACGAGCAGTACTTC
CASRLTGANSYEQYF
>NA|TRBJ1-1|NA|TRBV10-3
TGTGCCATCGCCATCCAAGGGGACTCTGAAGCTTTCTTT
CAIAIQGDSEAFF
>NA|TRBJ2-7|NA|TRBV6-6
TGTGCCAGCAGTTACTCGAAATCAGCGTACTCCTACGAGCAGTACTTC
CASSYSKSAYSYEQYF
>NA|TRBJ2-3|NA|TRBV29-1
TGCAGCGTTGGAATTAGCCCCGTAGATACGCAGTATTTT
CSVGISPVDTQYF
>NA|TRBJ1-1|TRBD1|TRBV5-1
TGCGCCAGCAGCTTGGGACAGGGGGCTGAAGCTTTCTTT
CASSLGQGAEAFF
>NA|TRBJ2-2|NA|TRBV6-5
TGTGCCAGCCGGCGGGGGAACACCGGGGAGCTGTTTTTT
CASRRGNTGELFF
>NA|TRBJ2-4|NA|TRBV5-4
TGTGCCAGCAGCTTGGGACAACAAAACATTCAGTACTTC
CASSLGQQNIQYF
>NA|TRBJ1-5|NA|TRBV28
TGTGCCAGCAGTTCCCAGCGGGGCAGGAGCCCTATGGGCAATCAGCCCCAGCATTTT
CASSSQRGRSPMGNQPQHF
>once|TRBJ1-1|TRBD1|TRBV2
TGTGCCAGCAATGACAGGGGGCTCACTGAAGCTTTCTTT
CASNDRGLTEAFF
>NA|TRBJ1-6|NA|TRBV28
TGTGCCAGCAGCCCTCGGACTGAAAATTCACCCCTCCACTTT
CASSPRTENSPLHF
>NA|TRBJ1-1|TRBD1|TRBV29-1
TGCAGCGCAGTGGCGGACAGGGGGGGCACTGAAGCTTTCTTT
CSAVADRGGTEAFF
>NA|TRBJ2-7|NA|TRBV2
TGTGCCAGCGGGCTCCGGCCCGGGGACTACGAGCAGTACTTC
CASGLRPGDYEQYF
>once|TRBJ2-3|TRBD2|TRBV7-9
TGTTCCAGCAGCTTACGGGGGGGTTTCGCAGATACGCAGTATTTT
CSSSLRGGFADTQYF
>NA|TRBJ1-1|NA|TRBV7-9
TGTGCCAGCAGCTTAGAGGGGCGTCGCGATGGGACTGAAGCTTTCTTT
CASSLEGRRDGTEAFF
>NA|TRBJ2-5|NA|TRBV10-3
TGTGCCATCAGACCCGACAGGCAGGGGGAGACCCAGTACTTC
CAIRPDRQGETQYF
>NA|TRBJ2-1|NA|TRBV6-5
TGTGCCAGCAGGGAGGAGTCGGCCTACAATGAGCAGTTCTTC
CASREESAYNEQFF
>NA|TRBJ2-3|NA|TRBV9
TGTGCCAGCAGCGTAACGGTCCGCACAGATACGCAGTATTTT
CASSVTVRTDTQYF
>NA|TRBJ1-5|NA|TRBV29-1
TGCAGCGCAAGCGGGGGGGGCAATCAGTCCCAGCATTTT
CSASGGGNQSQHF
>NA|TRBJ1-3|NA|TRBV7-9
TGTGCCAGCAGCTTAGGTCAGTCCTTCTCTGGAAACACCATATATTTT
CASSLGQSFSGNTIYF
>NA|TRBJ2-7|NA|TRBV5-6
TGTGCCAGCAGCTTCGTCAGCGATGACTCCTACGAGCAGTACTTC
CASSFVSDDSYEQYF
>few|TRBJ2-1|TRBD1|TRBV13
TGTGCCAGCAGCGGACGTCCGGGACAGGGAGGCTACAATGAGCAGTTCTTC
CASSGRPGQGGYNEQFF
>NA|TRBJ1-6|NA|TRBV6-5
TGTGCCAGCAGTTATGAGGAGGGTAGCTTAAGGGCCCTCCACTTT
CASSYEEGSLRALHF
>NA|TRBJ1-1|NA|TRBV21-1
TGTGCCAGCAGCAGCCCCCCAGGGGAAGCTTTCTTT
CASSSPPGEAFF
>NA|TRBJ1-5|TRBD1|TRBV10-3
TGTGCCATCAGTGAGAGGGACAGACAATATCAGCCCCAGCATTTT
CAISERDRQYQPQHF
>NA|TRBJ1-1|TRBD1|TRBV28
TGTGCCAGCAGTGCAGGACAGGGCGGTGAAGCTTTCTTT
CASSAGQGGEAFF
>NA|TRBJ1-5|NA|TRBV6-6
TGTGCCAGCAGCTGGGGGCGGCCCCAGCATTTT
CASSWGRPQHF
>NA|TRBJ1-2|NA|TRBV16
TGTGCCAGCAGCCCCCTGGGCCTTAGCTATGGCTACACCTTC
CASSPLGLSYGYTF
>NA|TRBJ2-1|TRBD2|TRBV11-1
TGTGCCAGCAGCTCCTGGACTAGCGGGGAGTACAATGAGCAGTTCTTC
CASSSWTSGEYNEQFF
>NA|TRBJ2-5|TRBD1|TRBV5-6
TGTGCCAGCAGCCCCCTGACAGGGGCCGAGACCCAGTACTTC
CASSPLTGAETQYF
>NA|TRBJ2-7|TRBD1|TRBV10-3
TGTGCCATAGACAGGGGGCCCGTGAACGAGCAGTACTTC
CAIDRGPVNEQYF